These T cell receptor beta chains were read from a single sample in a study of cytomegalovirus exposure and HLA in healthy donors. Clones were read by immunoSEQ multiplex PCR, and TCRdb kept only the in-frame ones, dropping some. The sample has around 160,000 clones, roughly nine tenths seen once. The sequenced material came from PBMCs. The origin of the receptors is a woman aged 18-35 years in good health and CMV-seropositive. Each CDR3 is given with its conserved first and last residue. D genes are given only for firm matches. Some rows mark clone size as missing; the rest say once, few, many or name a class of expanded clone.

.	TRBD1	TRBJ2-7	TRBV10-3	CAIRGTGVNYEQYF	TGTGCCATCAGGGGGACAGGGGTGAACTACGAGCAGTACTTC
once	.	TRBJ2-7	TRBV5-6	CASSLDGHEQYF	TGTGCCAGCAGCTTGGATGGCCACGAGCAGTACTTC
.	TRBD2	TRBJ2-3	TRBV7-9	CASSLDEGLHTDTQYF	TGTGCCAGCAGCTTAGATGAGGGACTACATACAGATACGCAGTATTTT
once	TRBD2	TRBJ2-7	TRBV18	CASSYGAGENEQYF	TGTGCCAGCTCATACGGCGCGGGGGAAAACGAGCAGTACTTC
.	TRBD1	TRBJ2-2	TRBV5-4	CASSSGGGTGELFF	TGTGCCAGCAGCTCAGGGGGTGGGACCGGGGAGCTGTTTTTT
.	.	TRBJ1-5	TRBV4-1	CASSQDSTGGAEQPQHF	TGCGCCAGCAGCCAAGATTCGACGGGGGGAGCGGAACAGCCCCAGCATTTT
.	TRBD1	TRBJ1-5	TRBV27	CASKPQGASNQPQHF	TGTGCCAGTAAACCTCAGGGGGCGAGCAATCAGCCCCAGCATTTT
.	.	TRBJ1-2	TRBV19	CASSSNTGKVGGYTF	TGTGCCAGTAGTTCCAACACAGGGAAGGTAGGAGGCTACACCTTC
once	TRBD1	TRBJ1-3	TRBV2	CASSKDRGNTIYF	TGTGCCAGCAGTAAGGACAGGGGAAACACCATATATTTT
.	TRBD2	TRBJ2-1	TRBV27	CASHGGGLAGVNEQFF	TGTGCCTCCCATGGGGGGGGACTAGCTGGGGTCAATGAGCAGTTCTTC
.	TRBD1	TRBJ2-5	TRBV28	CASRRTGGVGETQYF	TGTGCCAGCAGGCGGACAGGGGGTGTCGGGGAGACCCAGTACTTC
.	.	TRBJ2-6	TRBV19	CASRTVAGANVLTF	TGTGCCAGTAGAACAGTTGCAGGGGCCAACGTCCTGACTTTC
.	TRBD2	TRBJ2-5	TRBV28	CASSSRLATIETQYF	TGTGCCAGCAGTTCGCGACTAGCCACAATCGAGACCCAGTACTTC
.	.	TRBJ2-7	TRBV6-1	CASSEIVGAYEQYF	TGTGCCAGCAGTGAAATTGTCGGGGCCTACGAGCAGTACTTC
.	.	TRBJ2-3	TRBV4-2	CASSQEQAGPTDTQYF	TGTGCCAGCAGCCAAGAACAGGCGGGACCCACAGATACGCAGTATTTT
.	TRBD1	TRBJ2-7	TRBV19	CASSRGDSLYEQYF	TGTGCCAGTAGTAGAGGGGACAGCCTTTACGAGCAGTACTTC
.	TRBD2	TRBJ2-7	TRBV4-3	CASSQDLSGSQYEQYF	TGCGCCAGCAGCCAAGACCTTAGCGGGAGCCAGTACGAGCAGTACTTC
once	TRBD1	TRBJ1-4	TRBV6-5	CASSYGDRDYEKLFF	TGTGCCAGCAGTTACGGGGACAGGGACTATGAAAAACTGTTTTTT
.	.	TRBJ2-7	TRBV27	CASSYGPSAEQYF	TGTGCCAGCAGCTATGGGCCTTCTGCCGAGCAGTACTTC
.	TRBD1	TRBJ2-5	TRBV15	CATSRAGDSETQYF	TGTGCCACCAGCAGAGCAGGGGACAGCGAGACCCAGTACTTC
.	.	TRBJ1-2	TRBV5-1	CASSVTGRENYGYTF	TGCGCCAGCAGCGTCACAGGGCGTGAGAACTATGGCTACACCTTC
.	.	TRBJ1-2	TRBV9	CASSVVGTMQGYTF	TGTGCCAGCAGCGTAGTAGGGACAATGCAGGGCTACACCTTC
.	.	TRBJ1-2	TRBV6-5	CASSYSKLAGAYGYTF	TGTGCCAGCAGTTACTCGAAGTTGGCGGGGGCTTATGGCTACACCTTC
.	.	TRBJ1-1	TRBV7-8	CASSPWGRGMNTEAFF	TGTGCCAGCAGCCCTTGGGGCAGGGGAATGAACACTGAAGCTTTCTTT
.	.	TRBJ1-3	TRBV6-1	CASSEGGNSAGGNTIYF	TGTGCCAGCAGTGAAGGGGGTAACAGCGCAGGGGGAAACACCATATATTTT
once	TRBD2	TRBJ2-3	TRBV6-1	CASSGPWTSGGSDTQYF	TGTGCCAGCAGTGGCCCTTGGACTAGCGGGGGATCAGATACGCAGTATTTT
.	TRBD1	TRBJ1-2	TRBV28	CASSSSQGAVFSYTF	TGTGCCAGCAGTTCATCACAGGGGGCTGTGTTCTCGTACACCTTC
.	.	TRBJ1-1	TRBV5-1	CASSLARQRMNTEAFF	TGCGCCAGCAGCTTGGCCCGCCAGCGAATGAACACTGAAGCTTTCTTT
.	TRBD2	TRBJ2-7	TRBV4-3	CASSQEVAGGPHEQYF	TGCGCCAGCAGCCAAGAAGTAGCGGGAGGGCCCCACGAGCAGTACTTC
.	.	TRBJ2-7	TRBV5-1	CASSLASGPYEQYF	TGCGCCAGCAGCTTAGCCAGCGGCCCCTACGAGCAGTACTTC
.	.	TRBJ2-7	TRBV6-1	CASSVRRTASYEQYF	TGTGCCAGCAGTGTCAGGAGGACAGCCTCCTACGAGCAGTACTTC
.	TRBD1	TRBJ2-7	TRBV28	CASSFPRGQVFSYEQYF	TGTGCCAGCAGTTTCCCCCGGGGACAGGTCTTCTCCTACGAGCAGTACTTC
.	TRBD2	TRBJ2-1	TRBV4-2	CASSQDLLAGSYNEQFF	TGTGCCAGCAGCCAAGACTTACTAGCGGGCTCCTACAATGAGCAGTTCTTC
.	TRBD2	TRBJ2-7	TRBV5-1	CASSLTPTSGGAGYEQYF	TGCGCCAGCAGCTTGACCCCGACTAGCGGGGGGGCGGGCTACGAGCAGTACTTC
.	TRBD2	TRBJ2-1	TRBV18	CASSPVLAGESTQFF	TGTGCCAGCTCACCAGTACTAGCGGGAGAGTCAACGCAGTTCTTC
.	.	TRBJ2-2	TRBV7-8	CASSLTDATKTGELFF	TGTGCCAGCAGCTTAACCGACGCTACTAAGACCGGGGAGCTGTTTTTT
.	TRBD1	TRBJ1-2	TRBV5-4	CASSPRDSYGYTF	TGTGCCAGCAGCCCCCGGGACAGCTATGGCTACACCTTC
.	TRBD1	TRBJ1-4	TRBV2	CASIATGLEKLFF	TGTGCCAGCATCGCGACAGGGCTAGAAAAACTGTTTTTT
.	TRBD1	TRBJ2-2	TRBV6-1	CASSALGHGRGRNTGELFF	TGTGCCAGCAGTGCTCTTGGCCACGGCAGGGGGCGTAACACCGGGGAGCTGTTTTTT
.	.	TRBJ2-5	TRBV18	CASSPPSLTAWETQYF	TGTGCCAGCTCACCACCCAGCCTTACAGCTTGGGAGACCCAGTACTTC
once	.	TRBJ2-7	TRBV28	CASTATGRGAVYEQYF	TGTGCCAGCACAGCCACGGGACGGGGGGCTGTTTACGAGCAGTACTTC
.	.	TRBJ2-7	TRBV5-6	CASSLFLPGVVEQYF	TGTGCCAGCAGCCTGTTTCTCCCCGGTGTTGTCGAGCAGTACTTC
.	.	TRBJ2-5	TRBV6-5	CASSLGQPQETQYF	TGTGCCAGCAGTCTCGGACAACCCCAAGAGACCCAGTACTTC
few	TRBD2	TRBJ2-4	TRBV7-9	CASSFSGTAKNIQYF	TGTGCCAGCAGCTTTAGCGGGACGGCCAAAAACATTCAGTACTTC
.	TRBD2	TRBJ2-7	TRBV7-2	CASSPGLAGGYEQYF	TGTGCCAGCAGCCCCGGACTAGCGGGAGGGTACGAGCAGTACTTC
.	TRBD1	TRBJ1-2	TRBV7-8	CASSFRQGEGYTF	TGTGCCAGCAGCTTCCGACAGGGAGAAGGCTACACCTTC
.	TRBD2	TRBJ2-1	TRBV18	CASSPGTSGRGRNEQFF	TGTGCCAGCTCACCCGGGACTAGCGGGAGAGGCAGGAATGAGCAGTTCTTC
.	.	TRBJ1-1	TRBV2	CASRLRPSQGTEAFF	TGTGCCAGCAGGCTGAGACCCTCGCAGGGCACTGAAGCTTTCTTT
few	TRBD1	TRBJ1-6	TRBV2	CASSVGQQNSPLHF	TGTGCCAGCAGTGTGGGACAGCAGAATTCACCCCTCCACTTT